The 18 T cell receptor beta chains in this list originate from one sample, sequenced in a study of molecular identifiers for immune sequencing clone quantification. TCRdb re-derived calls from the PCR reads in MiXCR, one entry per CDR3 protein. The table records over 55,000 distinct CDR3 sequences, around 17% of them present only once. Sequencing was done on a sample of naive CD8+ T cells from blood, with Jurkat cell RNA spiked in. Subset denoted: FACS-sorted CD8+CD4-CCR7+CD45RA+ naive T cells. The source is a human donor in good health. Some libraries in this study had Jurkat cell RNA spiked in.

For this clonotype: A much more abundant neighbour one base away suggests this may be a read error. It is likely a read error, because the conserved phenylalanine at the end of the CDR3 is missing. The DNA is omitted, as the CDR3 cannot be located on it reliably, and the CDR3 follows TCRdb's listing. This CDR3 reads CASSCGGTEVLI. The chain has TRBV6-6 and TRBJ2-3; the table's D call, TRBD2, was not checked against the DNA. Counting both end residues, the CDR3 totals 12 amino acids. Looked up from germline, CDR1 is MNHNY and CDR2 is SVGAGI (reference sequence).

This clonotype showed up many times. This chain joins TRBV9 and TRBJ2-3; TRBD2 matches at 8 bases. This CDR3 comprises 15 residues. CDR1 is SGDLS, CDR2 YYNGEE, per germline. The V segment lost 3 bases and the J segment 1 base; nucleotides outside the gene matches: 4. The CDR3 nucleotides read TGTGCCAGCAGCGCGGGACTAGGCGGCACAGATACGCAGTATTTT. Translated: CASSAGLGGTDTQYF.

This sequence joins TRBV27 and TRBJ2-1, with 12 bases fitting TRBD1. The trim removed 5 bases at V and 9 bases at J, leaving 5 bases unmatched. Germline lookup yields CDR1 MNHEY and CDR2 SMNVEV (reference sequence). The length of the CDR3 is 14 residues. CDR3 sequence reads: CASSQGTGGIEQFF. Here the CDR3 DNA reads TGTGCCAGCAGTCAAGGGACAGGGGGCATTGAGCAGTTCTTC.

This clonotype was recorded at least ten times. This chain's CDR3 is CASSLARGRYEQYF. CDR3 nucleotides: TGTGCCAGCAGTTTAGCTAGGGGACGGTACGAGCAGTACTTC. The chain joins TRBV12-3 or TRBV12-4 to TRBJ2-7; D could derive from TRBD1 or TRBD2 (5 bases each). Trimming removed 0 bases at V and 4 bases at J, with 10 bases between. The CDR3 has 14 residues.

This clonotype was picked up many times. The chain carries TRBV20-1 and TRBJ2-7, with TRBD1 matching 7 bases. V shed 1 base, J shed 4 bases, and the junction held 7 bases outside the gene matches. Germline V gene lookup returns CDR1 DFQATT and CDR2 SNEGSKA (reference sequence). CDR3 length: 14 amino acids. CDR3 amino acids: CSARVPTGAYEQYF. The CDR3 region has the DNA TGCAGTGCTAGAGTCCCTACAGGGGCTTACGAGCAGTACTTC.

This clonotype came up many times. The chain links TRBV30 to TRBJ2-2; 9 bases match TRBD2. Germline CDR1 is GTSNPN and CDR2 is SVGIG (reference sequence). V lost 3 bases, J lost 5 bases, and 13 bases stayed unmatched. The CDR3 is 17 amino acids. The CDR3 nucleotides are TGTGCCTGGAGCCCATGGGATGAGCGGGAGGTGACCGGGGAGCTGTTTTTT. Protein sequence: CAWSPWDEREVTGELFF.

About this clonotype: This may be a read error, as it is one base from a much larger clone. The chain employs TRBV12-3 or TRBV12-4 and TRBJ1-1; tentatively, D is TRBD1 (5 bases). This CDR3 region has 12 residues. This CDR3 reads CVSSFAGPEAFF. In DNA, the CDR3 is TGTGTCAGCAGCTTTGCGGGGCCTGAAGCTTTCTTT.

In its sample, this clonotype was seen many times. As DNA, the CDR3 is TGTGCCAGCAGCCCGCGGACAGGGGGAGTAGAGAACACTGAAGCTTTCTTT. Encoded protein: CASSPRTGGVENTEAFF. This chain uses TRBV7-8 with TRBJ1-1; TRBD1 agrees at 10 bases. The CDR3 loop spans 17 amino acids. The germline V gene encodes CDR1 SGHVS and CDR2 FQNEAQ. The V gene end was trimmed by 5 bases and the J gene end by 1 base; junction bases not matched to a gene: 10.

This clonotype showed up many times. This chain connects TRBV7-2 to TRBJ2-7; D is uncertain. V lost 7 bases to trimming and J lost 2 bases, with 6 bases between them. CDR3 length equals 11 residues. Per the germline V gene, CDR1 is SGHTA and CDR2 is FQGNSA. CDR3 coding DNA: TGTGCCAGCACCGATACCTACGAGCAGTACTTC. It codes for CASTDTYEQYF.

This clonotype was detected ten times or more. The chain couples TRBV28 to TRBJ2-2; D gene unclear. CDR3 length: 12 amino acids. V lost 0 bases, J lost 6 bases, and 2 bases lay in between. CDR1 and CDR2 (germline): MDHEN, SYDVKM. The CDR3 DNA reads TGTGCCAGCAGTTTATGGGCCGGGGAGCTGTTTTTT. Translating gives CASSLWAGELFF.

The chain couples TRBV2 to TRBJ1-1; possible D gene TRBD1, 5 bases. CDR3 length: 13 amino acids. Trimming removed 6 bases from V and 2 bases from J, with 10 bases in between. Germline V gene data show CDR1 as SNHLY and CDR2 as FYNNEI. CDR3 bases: TGTGCCAGCAGCCGGGACCTCAACACTGAAGCTTTCTTT. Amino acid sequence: CASSRDLNTEAFF.

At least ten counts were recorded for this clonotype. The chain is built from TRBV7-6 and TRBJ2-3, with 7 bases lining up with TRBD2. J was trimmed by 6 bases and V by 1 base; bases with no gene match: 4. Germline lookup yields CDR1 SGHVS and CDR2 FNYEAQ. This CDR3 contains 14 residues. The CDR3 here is CASSLGGGYDTQYF. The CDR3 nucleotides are TGTGCCAGCAGCTTAGGGGGGGGATACGATACGCAGTATTTT.

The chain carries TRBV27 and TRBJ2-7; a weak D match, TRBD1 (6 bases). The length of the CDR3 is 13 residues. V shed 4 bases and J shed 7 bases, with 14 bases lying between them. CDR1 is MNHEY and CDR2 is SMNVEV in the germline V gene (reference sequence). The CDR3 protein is CASSWAPQGEQYF. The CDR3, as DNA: TGTGCCAGCAGTTGGGCCCCTCAGGGGGAGCAGTACTTC.

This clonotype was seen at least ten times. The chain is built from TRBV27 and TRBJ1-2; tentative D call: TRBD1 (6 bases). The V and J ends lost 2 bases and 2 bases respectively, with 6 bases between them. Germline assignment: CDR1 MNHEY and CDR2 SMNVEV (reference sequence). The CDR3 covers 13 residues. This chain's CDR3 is CASSLDRNYGYTF. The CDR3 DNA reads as TGTGCCAGCAGTTTAGACAGGAACTATGGCTACACCTTC.

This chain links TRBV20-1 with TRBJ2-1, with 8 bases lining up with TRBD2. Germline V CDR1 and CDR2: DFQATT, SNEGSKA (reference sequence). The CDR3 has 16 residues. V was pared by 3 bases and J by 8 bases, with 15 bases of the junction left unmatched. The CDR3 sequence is CSASWHGTRGTYEQFF. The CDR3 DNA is TGCAGTGCTAGTTGGCACGGGACTAGGGGGACCTATGAGCAGTTCTTC.

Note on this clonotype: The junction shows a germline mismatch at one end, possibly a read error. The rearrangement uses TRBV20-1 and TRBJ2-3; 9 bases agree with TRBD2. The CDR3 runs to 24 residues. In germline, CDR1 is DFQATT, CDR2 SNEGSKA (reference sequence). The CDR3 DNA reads TGCAGTGCTGGAGATTACTCTGCTGGGGTCCGATACACTGAGGCGGGAGGGCCCGGAGATACGCAGTATTTT. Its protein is CSAGDYSAGVRYTEAGGPGDTQYF.

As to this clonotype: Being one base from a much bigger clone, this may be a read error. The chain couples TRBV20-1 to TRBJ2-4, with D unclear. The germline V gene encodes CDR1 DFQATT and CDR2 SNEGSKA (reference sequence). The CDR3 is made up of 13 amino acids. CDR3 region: CSAKRQQKSIQYF. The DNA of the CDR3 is TGCAGTGCTAAACGGCAGCAGAAAAGCATTCAGTACTTC.

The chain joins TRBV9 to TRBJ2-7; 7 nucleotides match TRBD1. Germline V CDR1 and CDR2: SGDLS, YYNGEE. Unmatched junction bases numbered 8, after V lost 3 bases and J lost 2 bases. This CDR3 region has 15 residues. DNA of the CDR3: TGTGCCAGCAGCGGGGGACAGCGCAACCCCTACGAGCAGTACTTC. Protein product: CASSGGQRNPYEQYF.